The rows below give T cell receptor beta chains drawn from one sample of a study of response to subunit inactivated influenza vaccine. TCRdb passed the RT-PCR reads through MiXCR, listing each CDR3 protein once. The data contain some 540,000 distinct CDR3 sequences, approximately 24% of them seen just once; the ten biggest clones take up approximately 3%. Another study also made use of these data, one on T cells expressing NK-cell markers.

The specimen was CD4+ T cells sorted from PBMCs, collected about 11 days after vaccination. Receptors were obtained from a man aged 50-60 years who received an inactivated influenza vaccine. Each CDR3 is given with its conserved first and last residue. D genes are given only for firm matches. Clone sizes are given selectively: once, few, many, or a class where the clone is expanded.

D gene,clone size,J gene,V gene,CDR3 protein,CDR3 DNA
TRBD1,few,TRBJ2-1,TRBV29-1,CSVEWRTAGGSYNEQFF,TGCAGCGTTGAATGGCGTACGGCAGGGGGCTCCTACAATGAGCAGTTCTTC
.,.,TRBJ2-7,TRBV12-3/TRBV12-4,CASSFGDTYEQYF,TGTGCCAGCAGTTTTGGGGACACCTACGAGCAGTACTTC
.,.,TRBJ2-7,TRBV5-1,CASSPDGRSSYEQYF,TGCGCCAGCAGCCCGGACGGACGGAGCTCCTACGAGCAGTACTTC
.,few,TRBJ1-2,TRBV6-5,CASSYGRGRGYGYTF,TGTGCCAGCAGTTACGGGAGGGGACGAGGCTATGGCTACACCTTC
TRBD2,.,TRBJ2-3,TRBV5-1,CASSRLAGRGEDTQYF,TGCGCCAGCAGCCGACTAGCGGGGCGCGGAGAAGATACGCAGTATTTT
.,few,TRBJ2-1,TRBV7-2,CASSGGRSDNEQFF,TGTGCCAGCAGCGGCGGAAGGTCGGACAATGAGCAGTTCTTC
TRBD2,many,TRBJ2-1,TRBV29-1,CSVEGIAGLDEQFF,TGCAGCGTTGAAGGGATAGCGGGACTGGATGAGCAGTTCTTC
.,.,TRBJ2-3,TRBV6-4,CASSDSFGVTDTQYF,TGTGCCAGCAGTGACTCTTTCGGGGTAACCGATACGCAGTATTTT
.,few,TRBJ1-2,TRBV6-5,CASSYTGNYGYTF,TGTGCCAGCAGTTACACCGGCAACTATGGCTACACCTTC
.,many,TRBJ1-2,TRBV5-1,CASSPTGYGYTF,TGCGCCAGCAGCCCCACAGGGTATGGCTACACCTTC
.,many,TRBJ1-1,TRBV7-2,CASSLERGLGTEAFF,TGTGCCAGCAGCTTAGAGCGGGGCCTGGGCACTGAAGCTTTCTTT
.,.,TRBJ1-5,TRBV20-1,CSARTGGSHSNQPQHF,TGCAGTGCTAGAACGGGTGGCAGTCATAGCAATCAGCCCCAGCATTTT
TRBD1,.,TRBJ1-5,TRBV7-2,CASSARQGTGPQHF,TGTGCCAGCAGCGCCCGACAGGGGACGGGGCCCCAGCATTTT
TRBD1,.,TRBJ1-4,TRBV5-1,CASSLGDRGLEKLFF,TGCGCCAGCAGCTTGGGGGACAGGGGGCTTGAGAAACTGTTTTTT
.,.,TRBJ2-3,TRBV28,CAIVSGTSTDTQYF,TGTGCCATCGTTAGCGGAACTAGCACAGATACGCAGTATTTT
TRBD2,.,TRBJ2-7,TRBV5-1,CASSLDWTSTYEQYF,TGCGCCAGCAGCTTGGACTGGACTAGTACCTACGAGCAGTACTTC